Listed below are T cell receptor beta chains from one sample, sequenced in a study of blood T cell repertoires in COVID-19. Clones were sequenced by immunoSEQ multiplex PCR, and TCRdb holds only the in-frame ones, with some missing. In the table there are tens of thousands of clones, about 88% of which are singletons. The sample taken for sequencing was peripheral blood. The origin of the receptors is a human donor with active COVID-19. The donor label of this sample is uncertain. Each CDR3 is given with its conserved first and last residue. The D gene is left open where the match is weak. Expanded clones are given a class, and other clones once, few, many or no size at all.

V	size	D	J	CDR3	DNA
TRBV7-8	.	.	TRBJ1-1	CASSRQNTEAFF	TGTGCCAGCAGTAGACAGAACACTGAAGCTTTCTTT
TRBV19	.	TRBD1	TRBJ1-4	CASSIGQGDGRTNEKLFF	TGTGCCAGTAGTATCGGACAGGGTGATGGAAGAACTAATGAAAAACTGTTTTTT
TRBV9	.	.	TRBJ2-3	CASSFNYRTTDTQYF	TGTGCCAGCAGCTTCAACTACAGGACCACAGATACGCAGTATTTT
TRBV6-5	.	.	TRBJ1-2	CASRQGGYGYTF	TGTGCCAGCAGACAGGGTGGCTATGGCTACACCTTC
TRBV6-1	.	.	TRBJ2-1	CASSETTATYNEQFF	TGTGCCAGCAGTGAGACGACAGCAACCTACAATGAGCAGTTCTTC
TRBV5-1	.	.	TRBJ1-4	CASSLEGPNNEKLFF	TGCGCCAGCAGCTTGGAGGGGCCGAATAATGAAAAACTGTTTTTT
TRBV5-5	few	.	TRBJ2-7	CASSLVSSYEQYF	TGTGCCAGCAGCTTAGTTAGCTCCTACGAGCAGTACTTC
TRBV19	.	.	TRBJ1-5	CASTPIGGANQPQHF	TGTGCCAGTACCCCAATAGGAGGGGCAAATCAGCCCCAGCATTTT
TRBV18	.	.	TRBJ2-2	CASSPNRAPNTGELFF	TGTGCCAGCTCACCAAACAGGGCCCCGAACACCGGGGAGCTGTTTTTT
TRBV5-1	once	TRBD1	TRBJ2-2	CASRTGAGNTGELFF	TGCGCCAGCAGGACAGGGGCAGGGAACACCGGGGAGCTGTTTTTT
TRBV6-5	.	.	TRBJ1-4	CATCGNGAANEKLFF	TGTGCCACCTGCGGGAATGGGGCGGCAAATGAAAAACTGTTTTTT
TRBV6-6	.	.	TRBJ1-1	CASSQTARGPEAFF	TGTGCCAGCAGTCAAACCGCCAGGGGACCTGAAGCTTTCTTT
TRBV7-2	once	.	TRBJ1-5	CASSPSGRGTNQPQHF	TGTGCCAGCAGCCCATCCGGCAGGGGAACTAATCAGCCCCAGCATTTT
TRBV10-3	.	.	TRBJ2-7	CAISEGVGTGTGEQYF	TGTGCCATCAGTGAAGGGGTGGGGACTGGCACTGGCGAGCAGTACTTC
TRBV4-2	.	.	TRBJ2-3	CASSQDAALSTQYF	TGTGCCAGCAGCCAAGACGCGGCCCTGAGTACGCAGTATTTT
TRBV2	few	.	TRBJ1-5	CASSVLNQPQHF	TGTGCCAGCAGTGTCCTTAATCAGCCCCAGCATTTT
TRBV7-2	.	.	TRBJ2-7	CASSRDRTYEQYF	TGTGCCAGCAGCCGAGACAGGACCTACGAGCAGTACTTC
TRBV13	.	.	TRBJ1-1	CASSLGGGRRNTEAFF	TGTGCCAGCAGCTTAGGCGGGGGGAGACGTAACACTGAAGCTTTCTTT
TRBV2	.	.	TRBJ1-2	CASNEAAYGYTF	TGTGCCAGCAATGAGGCCGCCTATGGCTACACCTTC
TRBV6-2/TRBV6-3	.	.	TRBJ2-2	CASSYAGLTGELFF	TGTGCCAGCAGTTACGCAGGGCTTACCGGGGAGCTGTTTTTT
TRBV3-1/TRBV3-2	.	TRBD1	TRBJ1-5	CASSPGQGGGQPQHF	TGTGCCAGCAGCCCGGGACAGGGCGGGGGACAGCCCCAGCATTTT
TRBV9	few	.	TRBJ1-5	CASSVSGGSNQPQHF	TGTGCCAGCAGCGTATCGGGGGGCAGCAATCAGCCCCAGCATTTT
TRBV3-1/TRBV3-2	.	TRBD1	TRBJ1-2	CASSQADVTGGAEGYTF	TGTGCCAGCAGCCAAGCCGATGTCACAGGGGGCGCTGAAGGCTACACCTTC
TRBV6-1	.	TRBD1	TRBJ1-2	CASKPGQAFYGYTF	TGTGCCAGCAAACCGGGACAGGCGTTCTATGGCTACACCTTC
TRBV4-2	.	.	TRBJ2-6	CASSQDTTRSGANVLTF	TGTGCCAGCAGCCAAGACACTACCCGATCTGGGGCCAACGTCCTGACTTTC
TRBV7-2	.	TRBD1	TRBJ2-7	CASSLAGGGQGGEQYF	TGTGCCAGCAGCTTAGCCGGCGGGGGACAGGGGGGAGAGCAGTACTTC
TRBV5-1	.	.	TRBJ2-7	CASSSPGGRENEQYF	TGCGCCAGCAGCTCCCCAGGGGGGCGTGAAAACGAGCAGTACTTC
TRBV27	.	.	TRBJ1-1	CASSLAGDREAFF	TGTGCCAGCAGTTTGGCGGGAGATCGGGAAGCTTTCTTT
TRBV3-1/TRBV3-2	.	TRBD2	TRBJ2-5	CASSQRMSGGQETQYF	TGTGCCAGCAGCCAAAGGATGAGCGGGGGGCAAGAGACCCAGTACTTC
TRBV5-1	once	TRBD1	TRBJ1-6	CASSGRDRGSSPLHF	TGCGCCAGCAGCGGGCGTGACAGGGGCTCTTCACCCCTCCACTTT
TRBV7-6	once	TRBD1	TRBJ1-1	CASSLAGQGASTEAFF	TGTGCCAGCAGCTTAGCGGGACAGGGGGCTTCCACTGAAGCTTTCTTT
TRBV9	.	.	TRBJ2-1	CASSARVPRKVTYNEQFF	TGTGCCAGCAGCGCCCGGGTCCCCCGAAAGGTCACCTACAATGAGCAGTTCTTC
TRBV9	once	TRBD2	TRBJ2-2	CASSVTSGGAFTGELFF	TGTGCCAGCAGCGTAACTAGCGGGGGGGCCTTCACCGGGGAGCTGTTTTTT
TRBV18	.	TRBD1	TRBJ1-1	CASSPSTGGRTEAFF	TGTGCCAGCTCACCCTCGACAGGGGGCAGGACTGAAGCTTTCTTT
TRBV5-5	.	.	TRBJ1-1	CASSLLSNTEAFF	TGTGCCAGCAGCTTACTATCGAACACTGAAGCTTTCTTT
TRBV3-1/TRBV3-2	.	.	TRBJ2-5	CASSPRGPRETQYF	TGTGCCAGCAGCCCTCGGGGTCCCAGGGAGACCCAGTACTTC
TRBV6-5	few	TRBD1	TRBJ2-7	CASRLYRDRVHEQYF	TGTGCCAGCAGATTATACCGGGACAGGGTCCACGAGCAGTACTTC
TRBV7-9	large	TRBD1	TRBJ1-1	CASSLDGTGYTEAFF	TGTGCCAGCAGCTTAGACGGGACAGGTTACACTGAAGCTTTCTTT
TRBV9	once	TRBD2	TRBJ2-1	CASSISGGAFNEQFF	TGTGCCAGCAGCATTAGCGGGGGGGCCTTTAATGAGCAGTTCTTC
TRBV5-4	.	.	TRBJ1-1	CASSRGTNTEAFF	TGTGCCAGCTCCAGGGGTACGAACACTGAAGCTTTCTTT
TRBV6-1	.	.	TRBJ1-5	CASSEQGYNQPQHF	TGTGCCAGCAGTGAGCAGGGATACAATCAGCCCCAGCATTTT
TRBV6-5	.	.	TRBJ2-7	CASSYLGGQGYEQYF	TGTGCCAGCAGTTACCTGGGTGGGCAGGGGTACGAGCAGTACTTC
TRBV4-3	.	TRBD1	TRBJ1-5	CASSQVVSQGASNQPQHF	TGCGCCAGCAGCCAAGTAGTCAGTCAGGGGGCGAGCAATCAGCCCCAGCATTTT
TRBV18	once	TRBD2	TRBJ2-5	CASSPRWGGQETQYF	TGTGCCAGCTCACCGAGATGGGGGGGCCAAGAGACCCAGTACTTC
TRBV29-1	.	.	TRBJ2-3	CSVASFGDTQYF	TGCAGCGTTGCCAGCTTCGGGGATACGCAGTATTTT
TRBV9	.	.	TRBJ1-6	CASSATGNSPLHF	TGTGCCAGCAGCGCCACAGGAAATTCACCCCTCCACTTT
TRBV7-2	.	TRBD1	TRBJ1-1	CASSGQQGARTEAFF	TGTGCCAGCAGCGGTCAACAGGGGGCAAGGACTGAAGCTTTCTTT
TRBV4-3	.	TRBD1	TRBJ1-5	CASSEDRGPNQPQHF	TGCGCCAGCAGCGAAGACAGGGGCCCCAATCAGCCCCAGCATTTT
TRBV5-4	.	.	TRBJ2-5	CASSLPGLQETQYF	TGTGCCAGCAGCTTACCGGGACTTCAGGAGACCCAGTACTTC
TRBV6-5	once	TRBD1	TRBJ1-1	CASRVRQGDTEAFF	TGTGCCAGCAGGGTTAGACAGGGAGACACTGAAGCTTTCTTT
TRBV5-1	once	.	TRBJ2-1	CASSSGPQDSIYEQFF	TGCGCCAGCAGCTCCGGCCCACAAGACAGTATTTATGAGCAGTTCTTC
TRBV19	.	.	TRBJ1-5	CASSSARGSNQPQHF	TGTGCCAGTAGTAGTGCCAGGGGCTCCAATCAGCCCCAGCATTTT
TRBV9	.	.	TRBJ2-1	CASSVFERDEQFF	TGTGCCAGCAGCGTATTTGAGAGAGATGAGCAGTTCTTC
TRBV29-1	.	.	TRBJ2-3	CSVRGTTSTDTQYF	TGCAGCGTGCGGGGAACAACTAGCACAGATACGCAGTATTTT
TRBV5-5	.	.	TRBJ1-1	CASKGTLNTEAFF	TGTGCCAGCAAAGGGACATTGAACACTGAAGCTTTCTTT